These 29 T cell receptor beta chains came from one sample sequenced in a study of blood T cell repertoires in COVID-19 (dated by TCRdb to about 2020). Library generation was performed with the immunoSEQ multiplex PCR assay. The table comes from immuneACCESS by way of TCRdb, which keeps in-frame sequences with V and J called. Part of the clones is missing from these tables; in studies checked, under half for an unresolved V gene and the rest for unknown reasons. The sample table lists about 170,000 clones, 90% of them with a count of one. The ten largest make up roughly 0.56% of the sample. Sequencing input: peripheral blood. These TCRs come from a man in his fifties with acute or convalescent COVID-19.

This chain uses TRBV9 with TRBJ2-7; 10 bases match TRBD1. This CDR3 contains 15 residues. The V and J ends lost 0 bases and 5 bases, in that order; junction bases with no gene match: 5. Germline values: CDR1 SGDLS, CDR2 YYNGEE. The DNA for the CDR3 is TGTGCCAGCAGCGTAGGGGGACAGGGGTTCCACGAGCAGTACTTC. It yields the protein CASSVGGQGFHEQYF. The entire variable domain, with the rest obtained from reference TRBV9 and TRBJ2-7, is as follows: DSGVTQTPKHLITATGQRVTLRCSPRSGDLSVYWYQQSLDQGLQFLIQYYNGEERAKGNILERFSAQQFPDLHSELNLSSLELGDSALYFCASSVGGQGFHEQYFGPGTRLTVT.

The genes are TRBV6-1 and TRBJ1-4; TRBD1 matches 9 bases. Trimming cost V 0 bases and J 7 bases; bases outside gene matches: 6. The germline CDR1 and CDR2 sequences are MNHNS and SASEGT. This CDR3 is built from 16 residues. The CDR3 DNA is TGTGCCAGCAGTGAAGCGTGGGGGACAGGGAGTGAAAAACTGTTTTTT. Protein sequence: CASSEAWGTGSEKLFF.

J is TRBJ1-2 and V is TRBV4-1; D possibly corresponds to TRBD1 (5 bases). Trimming took 4 bases from V and 0 from J, leaving 12 bases between them. Germline V gene lookup returns CDR1 MGHRA and CDR2 YSYEKL. The CDR3 is made up of 15 amino acids. In nucleotides, the CDR3 is TGCGCCAGCAGCCCTGGACACCTAGCTAACTATGGCTACACCTTC. Its protein is CASSPGHLANYGYTF.

The chain employs TRBV30 and TRBJ1-1, with 9 bases identical to TRBD1. CDR3 length: 13 residues. Germline V gene sequence: CDR1 GTSNPN, CDR2 SVGIG (reference sequence). The ends lost 0 bases at V and 6 bases at J; junction bases unmatched: 2. The CDR3 DNA follows: TGTGCCTGGAGTGTACAGGGGGCCGCTGAAGCTTTCTTT. Residues: CAWSVQGAAEAFF.

The chain couples TRBV7-9 to TRBJ1-6; D possibly corresponds to TRBD1 (6 bases). Germline loops: CDR1 SEHNR, CDR2 FQNEAQ (reference sequence). This CDR3 is built from 16 residues. Trimming took 1 base from V and 7 from J, leaving 14 bases between them. The CDR3 loop is CASSLDGTSRNSPLHF. In DNA form, the CDR3 reads TGTGCCAGCAGCTTAGATGGGACATCAAGGAATTCACCCCTCCACTTT.

This clone was found once. The chain employs TRBV7-3 and TRBJ2-3; TRBD2 matches at 10 bases. The length of the CDR3 is 14 residues. Per the germline V gene, CDR1 is SGHTA and CDR2 is FQGTGA. The V segment lost 10 bases and the J segment 1 base; nucleotides outside the gene matches: 5. The CDR3 reads CANLAGAGTDTQYF. In DNA, the CDR3 is TGTGCCAATCTAGCGGGAGCTGGCACAGATACGCAGTATTTT.

This clone appeared once. The chain employs TRBV12-5 and TRBJ2-1, with D unresolved. The CDR3 consists of 17 residues. Between the trimmed V and J ends, which lost 2 bases and 0 bases, there was a span of 14 bases. Germline CDR1 and CDR2: LGHNT and FRNRAP. The CDR3 spells CASGLTFGFSSYNEQFF. The CDR3 DNA reads TGTGCTAGTGGTTTGACCTTCGGGTTCTCCTCCTACAATGAGCAGTTCTTC.

This chain connects TRBV27 to TRBJ2-1; 8 bases line up with TRBD1. Germline CDR1 MNHEY, CDR2 SMNVEV (reference sequence). V shed 4 bases, J shed 6 bases, and the junction held 5 bases outside the gene matches. There are 14 residues in the CDR3. DNA of the CDR3: TGTGCCAGCAGTTGGCAGGGGGCTTTCAATGAGCAGTTCTTC. Translation gives CASSWQGAFNEQFF.

The V gene is TRBV18, the J gene TRBJ2-2, with 10 bases lining up with TRBD2. CDR3 length equals 17 residues. V lost 3 bases and J lost 0; bases outside the gene matches: 4. The V gene's germline CDR1 is KGHSH and CDR2 LQKENI. CDR3 in amino acids: CASSPSSGGPNTGELFF. In nucleotides, the CDR3 is TGTGCCAGCTCACCGTCTAGCGGGGGCCCGAACACCGGGGAGCTGTTTTTT.

This clone has more than one count but fewer than ten. The CDR3 DNA reads TGTGCCAGCAGTAGGATGAGACTAGCGGGGAACAATGAGCAGTTCTTC. It yields the protein CASSRMRLAGNNEQFF. This chain links TRBV2 with TRBJ2-1; 11 bases line up with TRBD2. Germline V gene sequence: CDR1 SNHLY, CDR2 FYNNEI. The trim removed 5 bases at V and 5 bases at J, leaving 8 bases unmatched. The CDR3 is made up of 16 amino acids. Looking up the rest from reference TRBV2 and TRBJ2-1 gives the full variable domain: EPEVTQTPSHQVTQMGQEVILRCVPISNHLYFYWYRQILGQKVEFLVSFYNNEISEKSEIFDDQFSVERPDGSNFTLKIRSTKLEDSAMYFCASSRMRLAGNNEQFFGPGTRLTVL.

CDR3 loop: CASSRDRGRNEKLFF. CDR3 DNA sequence: TGCGCCAGCAGTCGGGACAGGGGCCGAAATGAAAAACTGTTTTTT. V gene TRBV10-1 combines with J gene TRBJ1-4; the match to TRBD1 covers 10 bases. The CDR3 is 15 amino acids. CDR1 is WNHNN, CDR2 SYGVQD, per germline (reference sequence). Trimming at V came to 5 bases and at J to 5 bases, leaving 5 bases not matched to a gene.

The rearrangement links TRBV7-2 to TRBJ2-7; 8 nucleotides agree with TRBD1. CDR3 length: 13 residues. Germline lookup yields CDR1 SGHTA and CDR2 FQGNSA. Germline trimming cut 1 base from V and 7 bases from J; bases unmatched to any gene: 3. The CDR3 protein is CASSLETGVEQYV. The CDR3 DNA follows: TGTGCCAGCAGCTTAGAGACAGGGGTTGAGCAGTACGTC.

The gene calls are TRBV7-9 and TRBJ2-3, with a tentative D call TRBD1 (6 bases). The CDR3 runs 15 residues. The V end was cut by 6 bases, the J end by 11 bases, with 24 bases between. Germline V CDR1 and CDR2: SEHNR, FQNEAQ (reference sequence). The CDR3, as DNA: TGTGCCAGCAGTTATAAGGGGCTCCAGGAAGGGGGGCAGTATTTT. Its translation is CASSYKGLQEGGQYF.

A single count supports this clone. In DNA, the CDR3 is TGTGCCAGCAGCGTACTTCCGACAGGCCCCGGGACCACTGAAGCTTTCTTT. Translation: CASSVLPTGPGTTEAFF. V usage is TRBV9 and J usage is TRBJ1-1, with D perhaps TRBD1 (6 bases). Deletions cut 1 base from V and 4 bases from J, with 20 bases between. In germline, CDR1 is SGDLS, CDR2 YYNGEE. The CDR3 is 17 residues long.

In this sample, this clone turned up once. The rearrangement uses TRBV27 and TRBJ1-4; 8 bases align to TRBD1. CDR1 MNHEY and CDR2 SMNVEV come from the germline V gene (reference sequence). Trimming cost V 5 bases and J 0 bases; bases outside gene matches: 14. This CDR3 comprises 19 residues. In nucleotides, the CDR3 is TGTGCCAGCAGTAGTCGGCATCCGGGACAGGAAGCAACTAATGAAAAACTGTTTTTT. Translation: CASSSRHPGQEATNEKLFF.

This clone has a single count. The chain joins TRBV6-5 to TRBJ1-1, with 7 bases matching TRBD1. The CDR3 sequence is 15 residues long. Per germline, CDR1 MNHEY and CDR2 SVGAGI. Trimming at V came to 5 bases and at J to 4 bases, leaving 10 bases not matched to a gene. The CDR3 bases are TGTGCCAGCAGTCGCAGGACAGGCAGGGTCACTGAAGCTTTCTTT. It translates to CASSRRTGRVTEAFF.

The chain couples TRBV5-1 to TRBJ2-1, with 7 nucleotides matching TRBD2. The CDR3 sequence is 14 residues long. Trimming took 6 bases from V and 2 from J; bases not matched to a gene: 5. Germline V lookup: CDR1 SGHRS, CDR2 YFSETQ. The CDR3 region has the DNA TGCGCCAGCACCTCGGGGGGACCCTACAATGAGCAGTTCTTC. Its translation is CASTSGGPYNEQFF.

In DNA, the CDR3 is TGTGCCAGCAGCCAAGAACGGCAGGGAAATGGCTACACCTTC. This translates into CASSQERQGNGYTF. The chain uses TRBV14 and TRBJ1-2; D possibly corresponds to TRBD1 (5 bases). Trimming removed 0 bases at V and 6 bases at J, with 11 bases between. CDR3 length: 14 residues. CDR1 is SGHDN and CDR2 is FVKESK in the germline V gene.

V gene TRBV7-6 combines with J gene TRBJ2-7; D is perhaps TRBD2 (6 bases). Germline V gene lookup returns CDR1 SGHVS and CDR2 FNYEAQ. V lost 0 bases and J 7 bases, leaving 13 bases between the germline ends. This CDR3 spans 14 amino acids. The CDR3 DNA is TGTGCCAGCAGCTTAGCGCTGTTTGGGGGGGAGCAGTACTTC. Translating it yields CASSLALFGGEQYF.

The rearrangement uses TRBV19 and TRBJ1-5, with 8 bases lining up with TRBD1. The V and J ends lost 5 bases and 3 bases, in that order; junction bases with no gene match: 6. The CDR3 totals 15 residues. Germline V gene sequence: CDR1 LNHDA, CDR2 SQIVND (reference sequence). The CDR3 spells CASSAGQGPNQPQHF. Here the CDR3 DNA reads TGTGCCAGTAGTGCCGGACAGGGACCCAATCAGCCCCAGCATTTT.

The V and J genes are TRBV5-4 and TRBJ2-5; tentative D call: TRBD2 (7 bases). The CDR3 sequence is 15 residues long. V was cut by 4 bases and J by 3 bases, with 16 bases left in between. Looked up from germline, CDR1 is SGHNT and CDR2 is YYREEE (reference sequence). The CDR3, as DNA: TGTGCCAGCAGCCTGAATTGGGGGGGCAAAGAGACCCAGTACTTC. Translated: CASSLNWGGKETQYF.

The genes are TRBV19 and TRBJ1-5; the match to TRBD1 covers 9 bases. V lost 8 bases and J lost 2; bases outside the gene matches: 1. The germline V gene encodes CDR1 LNHDA and CDR2 SQIVND (reference sequence). This CDR3 is built from 13 residues. CDR3 in amino acids: CASRTGGNQPQHF. For the CDR3, the DNA is TGTGCCAGTCGGACAGGGGGCAATCAGCCCCAGCATTTT.

The rearrangement links TRBV5-1 to TRBJ2-2, with unresolved D. CDR1 is SGHRS and CDR2 is YFSETQ in the germline V gene. There are 15 residues in the CDR3. V lost 4 bases to trimming and J lost 0 bases, with 10 bases between them. The CDR3 nucleotides are TGCGCCAGCAGCCTACTGGGCTCGAACACCGGGGAGCTGTTTTTT. This translates into CASSLLGSNTGELFF.

The chain couples TRBV11-1 to TRBJ2-7; 9 positions match TRBD1. The CDR3 has 15 amino acids. Germline assignment: CDR1 SGHAT and CDR2 FQDESV (reference sequence). V gave up 5 bases and J gave up 0 bases; unmatched junction bases: 5. DNA for the CDR3: TGTGCCAGCAGCGACCGGGACAGGGTCTCCTACGAGCAGTACTTC. This codes for CASSDRDRVSYEQYF.

The gene calls are TRBV7-8 and TRBJ2-7, with TRBD1 matching 9 bases. The junction had 8 bases not matched to a gene; V was cut back by 7 bases and J by 1 base. The length of the CDR3 is 15 residues. Germline V gene sequence: CDR1 SGHVS, CDR2 FQNEAQ. The CDR3 sequence: CASTRGQGLSYEQYF. The CDR3 DNA reads TGTGCCAGCACCCGAGGACAGGGGCTATCCTACGAGCAGTACTTC. The complete variable domain, with remaining parts taken from reference TRBV7-8 and TRBJ2-7, reads GAGVSQSPRYKVAKRGQDVALRCDPISGHVSLFWYQQALGQGPEFLTYFQNEAQLDKSGLPSDRFFAERPEGSVSTLKIQRTQQEDSAVYLCASTRGQGLSYEQYFGPGTRLTVT.

CDR3 nucleotide sequence: TGTGCCAGTAGTATAGTCGGGGCAGGGGGCACTGAAGCTTTCTTT. Residues: CASSIVGAGGTEAFF. This sequence joins TRBV19 and TRBJ1-1; 7 bases align to TRBD1. This CDR3 comprises 15 residues. V was pared by 1 base and J by 4 bases, with 6 bases of the junction left unmatched. Germline V gives CDR1 LNHDA, CDR2 SQIVND (reference sequence).

The chain links TRBV13 to TRBJ1-6; TRBD1 matches at 8 bases. Germline-derived CDR1 and CDR2 are PRHDT and FYEKMQ (reference sequence). After removal of 0 bases from V and 7 bases from J, the junction contained 2 bases not matched to a gene. This CDR3 is built from 15 residues. CDR3: CASSLGGTGNSPLHF. CDR3 bases: TGTGCCAGCAGCTTAGGGGGGACAGGCAATTCACCCCTCCACTTT.

This clone was picked up one time. The chain carries TRBV6-5 and TRBJ2-2, with D perhaps TRBD1 (6 bases). V gave up 0 bases and J gave up 3 bases, with 11 bases separating them. The CDR3 extends over 16 amino acids. Germline V CDR1 and CDR2: MNHEY, SVGAGI. CDR3 DNA: TGTGCCAGCAGTTACTCTGTGGGGGCGGACACCGGGGAGCTGTTTTTT. This codes for CASSYSVGADTGELFF.

The chain's CDR3 is CASSRQVGVETQYF. The CDR3, as DNA: TGTGCCAGCAGCCGACAGGTGGGGGTAGAGACCCAGTACTTC. V gene TRBV6-5 combines with J gene TRBJ2-5; D is possibly TRBD1 (6 bases). The CDR3 totals 14 residues. Germline assignment: CDR1 MNHEY and CDR2 SVGAGI. The V and J ends lost 6 bases and 4 bases respectively, with 15 bases between them.